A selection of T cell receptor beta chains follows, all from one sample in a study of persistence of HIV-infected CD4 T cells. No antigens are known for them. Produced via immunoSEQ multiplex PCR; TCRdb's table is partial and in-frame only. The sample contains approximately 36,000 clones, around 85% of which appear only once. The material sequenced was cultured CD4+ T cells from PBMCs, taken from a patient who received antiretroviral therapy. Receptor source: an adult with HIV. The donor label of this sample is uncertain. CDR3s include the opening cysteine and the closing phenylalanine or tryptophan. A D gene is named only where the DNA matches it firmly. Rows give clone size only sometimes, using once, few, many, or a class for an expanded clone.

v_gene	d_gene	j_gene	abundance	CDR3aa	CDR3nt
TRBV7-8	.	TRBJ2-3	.	CASSRAGDTQYF	TGTGCCAGCAGCCGAGCGGGAGATACGCAGTATTTT
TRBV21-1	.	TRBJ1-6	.	CASSKGGAGRGSPLHF	TGTGCCAGCAGCAAAGGGGGGGCAGGGAGAGGTTCACCCCTCCACTTT
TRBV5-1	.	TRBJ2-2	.	CASSLGGDTGELFF	TGCGCCAGCAGCTTGGGTGGGGACACCGGGGAGCTGTTTTTT
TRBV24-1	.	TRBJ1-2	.	CATSAANYGYTF	TGTGCCACCAGTGCAGCTAACTATGGCTACACCTTC
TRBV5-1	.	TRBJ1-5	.	CASSLAGNNQPQHF	TGCGCCAGCAGCTTGGCAGGGAACAATCAGCCCCAGCATTTT
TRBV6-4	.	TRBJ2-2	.	CASSPQGTGELFF	TGTGCCAGCAGTCCTCAGGGCACCGGGGAGCTGTTTTTT
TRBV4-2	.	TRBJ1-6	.	CASSQEGRANSPLHF	TGTGCCAGCAGCCAAGAGGGGCGAGCTAATTCACCCCTCCACTTT
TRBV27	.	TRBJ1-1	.	CASSLGARSTEAFF	TGTGCCAGCAGTTTAGGGGCTAGGTCCACTGAAGCTTTCTTT
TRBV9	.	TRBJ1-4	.	CASSVVTGTRNEKLFF	TGTGCCAGCAGCGTAGTAACCGGGACACGTAATGAAAAACTGTTTTTT
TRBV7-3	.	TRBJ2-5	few	CASSRAYSETQYF	TGTGCCAGCAGCCGAGCGTATAGCGAGACCCAGTACTTC
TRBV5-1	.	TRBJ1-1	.	CASRGAQMNTEAFF	TGCGCCAGCAGAGGGGCCCAAATGAACACTGAAGCTTTCTTT
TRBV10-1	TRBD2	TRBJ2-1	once	CASSLSGGAIEQFF	TGCGCCAGCAGCCTAAGCGGGGGGGCCATTGAGCAGTTCTTC
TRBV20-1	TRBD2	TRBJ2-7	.	CSASPLARGGYEQYF	TGCAGTGCTAGTCCCTTAGCGCGGGGGGGCTACGAGCAGTACTTC
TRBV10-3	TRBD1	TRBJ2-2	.	CAIRGGAVTGELFF	TGTGCCATCAGAGGGGGCGCGGTTACCGGGGAGCTGTTTTTT
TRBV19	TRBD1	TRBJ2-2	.	CANHHSDRGQSGELFF	TGTGCCAATCACCACTCGGACAGGGGGCAGTCCGGGGAGCTGTTTTTT
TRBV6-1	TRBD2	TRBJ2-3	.	CASSEIVAGGRRGDTQYF	TGTGCCAGCAGTGAGATAGTAGCGGGGGGGAGGAGGGGAGATACGCAGTATTTT
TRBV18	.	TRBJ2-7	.	CASSRAGSSYEQYF	TGTGCCAGCTCACGGGCGGGGAGCTCCTACGAGCAGTACTTC
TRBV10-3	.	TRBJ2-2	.	CAIRGSANTGELFF	TGTGCCATCAGGGGCAGCGCGAACACCGGGGAGCTGTTTTTT
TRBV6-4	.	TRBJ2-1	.	CASREGTEEFF	TGTGCCAGCAGGGAGGGGACAGAGGAGTTCTTC
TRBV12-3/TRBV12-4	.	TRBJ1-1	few	CASSLTLTEAFF	TGTGCCAGCAGTTTGACACTTACTGAAGCTTTCTTT
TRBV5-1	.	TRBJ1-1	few	CASSLRQSEAFF	TGCGCCAGCAGCTTGAGACAAAGTGAAGCTTTCTTT
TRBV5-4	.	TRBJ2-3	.	CASSLDRVPDTQYF	TGTGCCAGCAGCTTGGACAGGGTCCCAGATACGCAGTATTTT
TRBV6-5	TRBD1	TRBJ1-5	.	CASRPTGGNQPQHF	TGTGCCAGCAGGCCAACAGGGGGGAATCAGCCCCAGCATTTT
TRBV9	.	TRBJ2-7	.	CASSVGQPPDSYEQYF	TGTGCCAGCAGCGTAGGGCAGCCCCCGGATAGTTACGAGCAGTACTTC
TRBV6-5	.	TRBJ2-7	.	CASSGRNYEQYF	TGTGCCTCCTCAGGACGGAACTACGAGCAGTACTTC
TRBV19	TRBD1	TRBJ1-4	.	CASTGTGGAFSEKLFF	TGTGCATCAACCGGGACAGGGGGCGCCTTTAGTGAAAAACTGTTTTTT
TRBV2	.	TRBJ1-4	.	CASSTVEYEKLFF	TGTGCCAGCAGCACAGTAGAGTATGAAAAACTGTTTTTT
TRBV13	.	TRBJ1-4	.	CASSFQAKNEKLFF	TGTGCCAGCAGCTTCCAGGCAAAGAATGAAAAACTGTTTTTT
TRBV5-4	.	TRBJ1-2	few	CASSFGGEAFYTF	TGTGCCAGCAGCTTCGGGGGAGAGGCCTTCTACACCTTC
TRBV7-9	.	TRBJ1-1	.	CASSLAGDTEAFF	TGTGCCAGCAGCTTAGCAGGGGACACTGAAGCTTTCTTT
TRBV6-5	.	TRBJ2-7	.	CASSYTGTPRYEQYF	TGTGCCAGCAGTTATACAGGGACTCCCCGCTACGAGCAGTACTTC
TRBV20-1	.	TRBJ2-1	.	CSAPRRHEQFF	TGCAGTGCCCCCCGAAGGCATGAGCAGTTCTTC
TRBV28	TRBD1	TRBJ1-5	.	CASSLYRGPNQPQHF	TGTGCCAGCAGTTTGTACAGGGGGCCCAATCAGCCCCAGCATTTT
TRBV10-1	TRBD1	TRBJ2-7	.	CASSQTGAEQYF	TGCGCCAGCAGTCAGACAGGGGCCGAGCAGTACTTC
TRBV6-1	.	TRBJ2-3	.	CASSEGVGGPTDTQYF	TGTGCCAGCAGTGAAGGGGTCGGCGGGCCCACAGATACGCAGTATTTT
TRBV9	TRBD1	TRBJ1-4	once	CASSVVEGGREKLFF	TGTGCCAGCAGCGTAGTTGAAGGGGGCAGGGAAAAACTGTTTTTT
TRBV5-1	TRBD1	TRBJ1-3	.	CASSTGQGSGNTIYF	TGCGCCAGCAGCACAGGACAGGGGTCTGGAAACACCATATATTTT
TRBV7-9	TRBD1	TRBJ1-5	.	CASSPLTGDQPQHF	TGTGCCAGCAGCCCCCTTACAGGGGATCAGCCCCAGCATTTT
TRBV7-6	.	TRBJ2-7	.	CASSPTMTGDEQYF	TGTGCCAGCAGCCCCACCATGACGGGGGACGAGCAGTACTTC
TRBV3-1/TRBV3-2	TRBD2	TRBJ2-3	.	CASSRRVGGTSRSTDTQYF	TGTGCCAGCAGCCGGCGGGTCGGCGGGACTAGCCGCAGCACAGATACGCAGTATTTT
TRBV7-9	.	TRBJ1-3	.	CASIRGSVNTIYF	TGTGCCAGCATCCGGGGATCGGTAAACACCATATATTTT
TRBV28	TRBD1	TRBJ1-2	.	CASSLETGGYGYTF	TGTGCCAGCAGTTTAGAGACAGGGGGCTATGGCTACACCTTC
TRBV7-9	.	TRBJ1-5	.	CASSLTGTVDNQPQHF	TGTGCCAGCAGCTTAACCGGGACGGTCGACAATCAGCCCCAGCATTTT
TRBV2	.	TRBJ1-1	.	CASTLHRATEAFF	TGTGCCAGCACCCTTCACCGGGCCACTGAAGCTTTCTTT
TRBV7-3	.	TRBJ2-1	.	CASSPAGAPNQFF	TGTGCCAGCAGCCCCGCCGGTGCCCCCAACCAGTTCTTC
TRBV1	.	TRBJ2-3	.	CTSSQDILAGGCCTDTQYF	TGCACCAGCAGCCAAGATATCCTAGCGGGGGGATGTTGTACAGATACGCAGTATTTT
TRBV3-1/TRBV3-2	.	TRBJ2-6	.	CASSQRGANVLTF	TGTGCCAGCAGCCAGCGGGGGGCCAACGTCCTGACTTTC
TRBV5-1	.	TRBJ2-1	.	CASSFSQGGYNEQFF	TGCGCCAGCAGCTTCTCCCAGGGTGGATACAATGAGCAGTTCTTC
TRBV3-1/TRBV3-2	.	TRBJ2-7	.	CASSQGPRQEQYF	TGTGCCAGCAGCCAAGGGCCACGACAAGAGCAGTACTTC
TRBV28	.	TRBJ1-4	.	CASSSGQGWEKLFF	TGTGCCAGCAGTTCCGGCCAGGGTTGGGAAAAACTGTTTTTT
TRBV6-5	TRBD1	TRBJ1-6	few	CASSRQGNNSPLHF	TGTGCCAGCAGTCGACAGGGAAATAATTCACCCCTCCACTTT
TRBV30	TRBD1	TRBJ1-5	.	CAWSVPTGVQPQHF	TGTGCCTGGAGTGTACCAACAGGGGTTCAGCCCCAGCATTTT
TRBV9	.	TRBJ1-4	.	CASSWGVEEKLFF	TGTGCCAGCAGCTGGGGGGTCGAGGAAAAACTGTTTTTT
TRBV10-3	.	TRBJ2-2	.	CAISESGRANTGELFF	TGTGCCATCAGTGAGTCGGGTAGGGCGAACACCGGGGAGCTGTTTTTT
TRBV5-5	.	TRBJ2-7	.	CASSLVGRSYEQYF	TGTGCCAGCAGCTTGGTAGGGCGGTCCTACGAGCAGTACTTC
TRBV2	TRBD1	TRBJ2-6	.	CASRTTGSSGANVLTF	TGTGCCAGCAGGACGACAGGGTCCTCTGGGGCCAACGTCCTGACTTTC
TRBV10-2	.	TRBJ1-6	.	CASKWDNNSPLHF	TGCGCCAGCAAATGGGATAATAATTCACCCCTCCACTTT